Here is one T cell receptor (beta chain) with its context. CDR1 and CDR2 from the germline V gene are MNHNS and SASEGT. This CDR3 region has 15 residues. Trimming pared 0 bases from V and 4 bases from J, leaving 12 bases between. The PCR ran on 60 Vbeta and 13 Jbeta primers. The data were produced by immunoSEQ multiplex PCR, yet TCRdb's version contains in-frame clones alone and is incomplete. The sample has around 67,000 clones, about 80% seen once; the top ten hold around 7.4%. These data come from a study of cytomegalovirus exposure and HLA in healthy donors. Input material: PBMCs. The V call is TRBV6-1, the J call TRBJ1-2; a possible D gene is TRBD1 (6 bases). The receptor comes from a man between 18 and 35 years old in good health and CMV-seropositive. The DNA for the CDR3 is TGTGCCAGCAGTGAAGCGATCTTGGGGGCCTATGGCTACACCTTC. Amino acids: CASSEAILGAYGYTF.